These T cell receptor beta chains were read from a single sample in a study of blood T cell repertoires in COVID-19. TCRdb keeps only in-frame clones here, not all; method: immunoSEQ multiplex PCR. The sample holds approximately 52,000 clones, 85% to 95% seen once. The sample was peripheral blood. All receptors derive from a man between 50 and 59 years old with acute or convalescent COVID-19. The CDR3 runs from the conserved cysteine through the conserved F or W. A D gene is named only where the DNA matches it firmly. The listing skips clone size in some rows; elsewhere it reads once, few, many or a size class.

V: TRBV7-2; D: TRBD2; J: TRBJ2-1; size: -; length: 16; CDR3: CASSLDGTSVYNEQFF; DNA: TGTGCCAGCAGCTTAGATGGGACTAGCGTCTACAATGAGCAGTTCTTC
V: TRBV6-1; D: TRBD1; J: TRBJ2-3; size: -; length: 15; CDR3: CASSEEQGSAHTQYF; DNA: TGTGCCAGCAGTGAGGAACAGGGGTCCGCTCATACGCAGTATTTT
V: TRBV7-7; D: -; J: TRBJ2-7; size: once; length: 11; CDR3: CASPQFYEQYF; DNA: TGTGCCAGCCCGCAGTTCTACGAGCAGTACTTC
V: TRBV7-9; D: -; J: TRBJ2-2; size: -; length: 19; CDR3: CAGGQGSRNGGRSTGELFF; DNA: TGTGCCGGGGGTCAAGGGTCCAGGAACGGGGGGCGAAGCACCGGGGAGCTGTTTTTT
V: TRBV7-2; D: -; J: TRBJ2-1; size: -; length: 16; CDR3: CASSNGGGAYYNEQFF; DNA: TGTGCCAGCAGCAACGGAGGGGGGGCTTACTACAATGAGCAGTTCTTC
V: TRBV3-1/TRBV3-2; D: -; J: TRBJ1-1; size: -; length: 13; CDR3: CASSQENKAEAFF; DNA: TGTGCCAGCAGCCAAGAAAACAAAGCTGAAGCTTTCTTT
V: TRBV11-2; D: -; J: TRBJ2-7; size: -; length: 14; CDR3: CASSLSFPTYEQYF; DNA: TGTGCCAGCAGCTTGAGCTTTCCCACCTACGAGCAGTACTTC
V: TRBV2; D: -; J: TRBJ1-4; size: -; length: 15; CDR3: CASSESAPSNEKLFF; DNA: TGTGCCAGCAGTGAAAGCGCGCCGTCTAATGAAAAACTGTTTTTT
V: TRBV28; D: -; J: TRBJ2-7; size: -; length: 15; CDR3: CASSRPGNLNGEQYF; DNA: TGTGCCAGCAGTCGACCGGGGAACCTTAATGGGGAGCAGTACTTC
V: TRBV11-2; D: -; J: TRBJ1-1; size: -; length: 13; CDR3: CASSPESKAEAFF; DNA: TGTGCCAGCAGCCCCGAGAGTAAAGCTGAAGCTTTCTTT
V: TRBV15; D: -; J: TRBJ2-1; size: -; length: 14; CDR3: CATSPLEGYNEQFF; DNA: TGTGCCACCAGCCCGTTGGAGGGCTACAATGAGCAGTTCTTC
V: TRBV5-1; D: -; J: TRBJ2-1; size: few; length: 12; CDR3: CASSLEESEQFF; DNA: TGCGCCAGCAGCTTGGAAGAGTCTGAGCAGTTCTTC
V: TRBV6-5; D: TRBD1; J: TRBJ2-3; size: -; length: 15; CDR3: CASSKGQPSTDTQYF; DNA: TGTGCCAGCAGTAAGGGACAGCCTAGCACAGATACGCAGTATTTT
V: TRBV7-3; D: TRBD2; J: TRBJ2-5; size: -; length: 16; CDR3: CASSLLPAGGQETQYF; DNA: TGTGCCAGCAGCTTATTACCAGCGGGGGGCCAAGAGACCCAGTACTTC
V: TRBV7-3; D: -; J: TRBJ2-5; size: few; length: 13; CDR3: CASSLMREETQYF; DNA: TGTGCCAGCAGCTTAATGAGGGAAGAGACCCAGTACTTC
V: TRBV6-1; D: -; J: TRBJ2-7; size: once; length: 17; CDR3: CASSEVVVAHSSYEQYF; DNA: TGTGCCAGCAGTGAAGTGGTGGTGGCGCACAGCTCCTACGAGCAGTACTTC
V: TRBV19; D: -; J: TRBJ1-4; size: -; length: 13; CDR3: CATRRAANEKLFF; DNA: TGTGCCACCCGGAGGGCAGCTAATGAAAAACTGTTTTTT
V: TRBV11-3; D: TRBD1; J: TRBJ2-1; size: -; length: 14; CDR3: CASSLTGSRNEQFF; DNA: TGTGCCAGCAGCTTGACAGGGAGTCGCAATGAGCAGTTCTTC
V: TRBV24-1; D: -; J: TRBJ2-7; size: -; length: 13; CDR3: CATSSGYGYEQYF; DNA: TGTGCCACCAGTTCGGGATATGGCTACGAGCAGTACTTC
V: TRBV5-6; D: -; J: TRBJ2-2; size: -; length: 13; CDR3: CASSHRRAGELFF; DNA: -
V: TRBV9; D: -; J: TRBJ2-2; size: -; length: 14; CDR3: CASSQWRGVGELFF; DNA: TGTGCCAGCAGCCAGTGGCGGGGAGTCGGGGAGCTGTTTTTT
V: TRBV4-1; D: TRBD1; J: TRBJ2-7; size: -; length: 14; CDR3: CASSLETGADEQYF; DNA: TGCGCCAGCAGCCTGGAGACAGGGGCTGACGAGCAGTACTTC
V: TRBV6-5; D: -; J: TRBJ1-2; size: -; length: 14; CDR3: CASRPGGPSYGYTF; DNA: TGTGCCAGCAGACCCGGAGGACCGTCCTATGGCTACACCTTC
V: TRBV10-3; D: -; J: TRBJ2-7; size: few; length: 13; CDR3: CAISEGGPWEQYF; DNA: TGTGCCATCAGTGAGGGCGGCCCCTGGGAGCAGTACTTC
V: TRBV24-1; D: TRBD1; J: TRBJ2-7; size: once; length: 17; CDR3: CATSDPPSTGGRYEQYF; DNA: TGTGCCACCAGTGATCCTCCCTCGACAGGGGGCCGTTACGAGCAGTACTTC
V: TRBV29-1; D: -; J: TRBJ2-3; size: -; length: 13; CDR3: CSVAPGSTDTQYF; DNA: TGCAGCGTTGCCCCCGGGTCCACAGATACGCAGTATTTT
V: TRBV5-1; D: -; J: TRBJ2-1; size: once; length: 15; CDR3: CASSLVRDSYNEQFF; DNA: TGCGCCAGCAGCTTGGTACGGGACTCCTACAATGAGCAGTTCTTC
V: TRBV23-1; D: -; J: TRBJ1-3; size: once; length: 16; CDR3: CASSPVPNISGNTIYF; DNA: TGCGCCAGCAGTCCAGTACCGAATATCTCTGGAAACACCATATATTTT
V: TRBV18; D: -; J: TRBJ1-2; size: -; length: 13; CDR3: CASSLRVDYGYTF; DNA: TGTGCCAGCTCACTTCGGGTGGACTATGGCTACACCTTC
V: TRBV27; D: TRBD1; J: TRBJ1-6; size: -; length: 15; CDR3: CASKPGQKFNSPLHF; DNA: TGTGCCAGCAAACCGGGACAGAAGTTTAATTCACCCCTCCACTTT
V: TRBV15; D: -; J: TRBJ1-1; size: -; length: 13; CDR3: CATRGRPNTEAFF; DNA: TGTGCCACCAGGGGGCGGCCGAACACTGAAGCTTTCTTT
V: TRBV7-2; D: -; J: TRBJ2-2; size: -; length: 14; CDR3: CASSFSTVGGELFF; DNA: TGTGCCAGCAGCTTTAGCACGGTTGGCGGGGAGCTGTTTTTT
V: TRBV12-3/TRBV12-4; D: TRBD1; J: TRBJ2-7; size: -; length: 13; CDR3: CASSLGQFYEQYF; DNA: TGTGCCAGCAGCTTGGGACAGTTCTACGAGCAGTACTTC
V: TRBV4-2; D: -; J: TRBJ1-4; size: -; length: 18; CDR3: CASSQEKLPHSTNEKLFF; DNA: TGTGCCAGCAGCCAAGAGAAATTGCCGCACTCAACTAATGAAAAACTGTTTTTT